The entry below gives a single T cell receptor (beta chain) sequence along with its context. Its antigen remains unidentified. Per-nucleotide qualities are absent, and no much larger clonotype sits a single base away. Graves' hyperthyroidism was defined as stable when no progression to ophthalmopathy occurred over 18 months of follow-up. Hyperthyroidism patients were aged 18 to 65 years and newly diagnosed, with disease duration of less than 2 months. Patients with uncontrolled infections, other autoimmune diseases, pregnancy or lactation were excluded. Diagnoses were established on the basis of clinical symptoms, serum thyroxine and TRAb, thyroid ultrasound, and orbital computed tomography. Ficoll-Paque density gradient centrifugation was used to isolate PBMCs from approximately 10 ml of fresh peripheral blood. Trizol reagent was used to extract total RNA, and RNA quality was then checked on an Agilent 2100 Bioanalyzer.

These data belong to a study of T cells in Graves' hyperthyroidism and ophthalmopathy (dated by TCRdb to between 2018 and 2020). Background on the whole study: Peripheral blood was collected at initial diagnosis, before any treatment. In about 6 Graves' hyperthyroidism patients, the study also compared T-cell repertoires from thyroid tissue with T-cell repertoires from blood. For training and testing, the 100 or so patients in the discovery cohort were randomly divided in a 7:3 ratio. A discovery cohort of roughly 100 patients, fewer than 50 with Graves' ophthalmopathy and 55 to 65 with stable Graves' hyperthyroidism, was used to find distinguishing TCR V-J signatures. The paper describes TCR Vbeta CDR3 sequencing of 135 peripheral blood samples, made up of 43 ophthalmopathy patients, around 78 hyperthyroidism patients and roughly 17 progressor patients. After blood sampling, hyperthyroidism patients were treated with methimazole at a starting dose of 30 mg daily, and ophthalmopathy patients were treated with high-dose intravenous methylprednisolone. Prospective prediction of ophthalmopathy was tested in an independent validation cohort consisting of 18 hyperthyroidism patients and 15 to 17 patients who later progressed to ophthalmopathy. The study at large found these results: Ophthalmopathy was separated from stable hyperthyroidism by a 13 V-J signature model, with around 90% sensitivity and approximately 84% specificity obtained in cross-validation and 80%/75% obtained in testing. Sample size was not statistically predetermined, and blinding of investigators to group allocation was not performed. During validation, the model predicted progression to ophthalmopathy a median of around six months ahead of onset, with approximately 71% sensitivity and 72% to 80% specificity. Most expanded thyroid clonotypes (frequency above 0.001) were also found in blood, which suggests that blood repertoires may mirror thyroid immune responses.

The TCR beta CDR3 regions were amplified from the RNA transcripts. The first round of RT-PCR for the TCR CDR3 was performed with the HTBI primer set and the Qiagen OneStep RT-PCR kit. A second multiplex PCR round built the libraries, followed by size selection and purification. Sequencing of the libraries was done on an Illumina HiSeq2000 using paired-end 100 bp reads. From the authors' description of their analysis: SOAPnuke was used to process the raw data, removing reads that contained adapters or uncalled bases, had a mean Phred below 15, or lacked an exact match to the constant primer or identifier. High-quality paired reads were merged using COPE v1.2.5, and each unique nucleotide sequence was defined as a clonotype. MiTCR v1.1 was used to align clonotypes to the IMGT TRBV, TRBD and TRBJ reference segments. The analysis was restricted to V-J combinations with a frequency above 0.0001, which together covered 99% to 99.2% of the repertoires. The TCS score was defined as F50 (clonal expansion) divided by E x V (chaos), with BLOSUM62-based TCRdist calculated between CDR3 peptides within each V-J. Welch's t-statistics and random forest reduced fewer than 600 V-J features to 10 to 15, which were used in a naive Bayes classifier (R e1071). TCRdb trimmed public reads at Q25 via fastp, called clones via MiXCR and kept in-frame beta chains. Every entry covers one CDR3 protein and lists the most common genes and DNA from its rows. The V and J calls and clone size come from TCRdb's table, not from the authors' own analysis. In all, the sample holds under 350,000 distinct CDR3 sequences, and around 20% of those were seen once. The ten most abundant clones make up under 55% of the sample.

Taken from the germline V gene, the CDR1 and CDR2 loops are SGHNT and YENEEA. Its CDR3 holds 16 amino acids, cysteine through phenylalanine. Only CDR3 DNA remains: 48 bases, in frame from the first base. V drops 2 bases and J drops 6 bases, leaving 20 bases in between. The clonotype was recovered from a woman between 45 and 65 years old with Graves' hyperthyroidism. The specimen sequenced was blood. The sequence is built from TRBV11-3 and TRBJ2-7, with the D call perhaps TRBD1 or TRBD2, as 5 bases match in each case. The nucleotides are TGTGCCAGCAGCTTACGGAAAACGGGGCTTCCCGCCGAGCAGTACTTC. Its amino acids are CASSLRKTGLPAEQYF.